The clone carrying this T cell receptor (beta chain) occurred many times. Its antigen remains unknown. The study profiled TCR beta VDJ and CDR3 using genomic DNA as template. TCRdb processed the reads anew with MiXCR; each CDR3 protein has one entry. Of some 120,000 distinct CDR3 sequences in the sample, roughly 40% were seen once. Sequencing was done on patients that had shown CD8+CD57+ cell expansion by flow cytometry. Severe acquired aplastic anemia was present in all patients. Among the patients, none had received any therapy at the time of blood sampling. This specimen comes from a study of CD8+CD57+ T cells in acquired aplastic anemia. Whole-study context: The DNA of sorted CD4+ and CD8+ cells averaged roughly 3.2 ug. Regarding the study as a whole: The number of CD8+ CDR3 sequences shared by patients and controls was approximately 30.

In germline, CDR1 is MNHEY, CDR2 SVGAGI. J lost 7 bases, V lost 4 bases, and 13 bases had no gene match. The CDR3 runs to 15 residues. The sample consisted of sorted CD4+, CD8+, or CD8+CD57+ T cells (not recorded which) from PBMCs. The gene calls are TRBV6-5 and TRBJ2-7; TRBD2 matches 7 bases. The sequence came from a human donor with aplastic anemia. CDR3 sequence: CASSSPFPGGQEQYF. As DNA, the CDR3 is TGTGCCAGCAGTTCCCCTTTTCCGGGAGGTCAGGAGCAGTACTTC.